A selection of T cell receptor beta chains follows, all from one sample in a study of identical twins. TCRdb reprocessed the 5' RACE reads with MiXCR, giving one entry per CDR3 protein. The sample yields around 480,000 distinct CDR3 sequences, roughly an eighth seen once. These data were also filed under a second study, of yellow fever vaccine responses in identical twins.

Sequencing used CD4+ T cells sorted from blood. The receptors were sampled from a woman aged 18 to 35 in good health. CDR3s include the opening cysteine and the closing phenylalanine or tryptophan. The D gene is left open where the match is weak. For some rows the clone size is stated as once, few or many, or as a class when expanded; others skip it.

TRBV5-1	12	TRBJ2-7	few	.	TGCGCCAGCAGCTTGGTAGGCGTCGAGCAGTACTTC	CASSLVGVEQYF
TRBV27	16	TRBJ2-2	.	TRBD1	TGTGCCAGCAGTATTCTACAGGGGGCAGGCACCGGGGAGCTGTTTTTT	CASSILQGAGTGELFF
TRBV28	14	TRBJ2-1	few	.	TGTGCCACCTTTGAGTCCAGCTCCTACAATGAGCAGTTCTTC	CATFESSSYNEQFF
TRBV12-3/TRBV12-4	14	TRBJ2-7	.	TRBD1	TGTGCCAGCAGTCGGACAGGGAAAGCCTACGAGCAGTACTTC	CASSRTGKAYEQYF
TRBV3-1	14	TRBJ1-5	few	TRBD1	TGTGCCAGCAGCCCCCGACAGGGGGCTCAGCCCCAGCATTTT	CASSPRQGAQPQHF
TRBV5-1	14	TRBJ2-7	few	TRBD1	TGCGCCAGCAGCTTGGCCGGGGACAGGGAGGAGCAGTACTTC	CASSLAGDREEQYF
TRBV6-1	13	TRBJ1-5	many	.	TGTGCCAGCGGGACTTATAGCAATCAGCCCCAGCATTTT	CASGTYSNQPQHF
TRBV2	13	TRBJ2-5	few	.	TGTGCCAGCACGGAGCGTTCGGGGTTGGCCCAGTACTTC	CASTERSGLAQYF
TRBV4-1	16	TRBJ2-5	.	TRBD1	TGCGCCAGCAGCCAAGTTGGAAGGGACAGCCAAGAGACCCAGTACTTC	CASSQVGRDSQETQYF
TRBV3-1	16	TRBJ2-7	.	TRBD2	TGTGCCAGCAGCTTCAATACGGGAGGTTGGGGAAACGAGCAGTACTTC	CASSFNTGGWGNEQYF
TRBV7-2	14	TRBJ1-2	.	.	TGTGCCAGCAGCTTAGGTGCCTTCTCCTATGGCTACACCTTC	CASSLGAFSYGYTF
TRBV20-1	15	TRBJ2-5	.	.	TGCAGTGCTAGGAACGGGGCGAGGGCGTCGGAGACCCAGTACTTC	CSARNGARASETQYF
TRBV3-1	17	TRBJ2-1	.	TRBD1	TGTGCCAGCAGCCAAGCAAGGGGGCCTAGCTCCTACAATGAGCAGTTCTTC	CASSQARGPSSYNEQFF
TRBV3-1	16	TRBJ1-3	.	.	TGTGCCAGCAGCCAAGACATCCGGTTCTCTGGAAACACCATATATTTT	CASSQDIRFSGNTIYF
TRBV29-1	13	TRBJ2-1	.	.	TGCAGCGTGCGGGAACTATTAAACACTGAGCAGTTCTTC	CSVRELLNTEQFF
TRBV15	16	TRBJ2-7	.	.	TGTGCCACCAGCAGAGATGGGGGGGGACAGGCCTACGAGCAGTACTTC	CATSRDGGGQAYEQYF
TRBV4-2	16	TRBJ2-7	.	TRBD1	TGTGCCATCAGCCCCGGCCTGGCAGGGGGTGTAGGGGAGCAGTACTTC	CAISPGLAGGVGEQYF
TRBV12-3/TRBV12-4	16	TRBJ1-3	many	.	TGTGCCAGCAGTTTACCGCGGTCGGGGTCTGGAAACACCATATATTTT	CASSLPRSGSGNTIYF
TRBV5-4	16	TRBJ2-2	.	.	TGTGCCAGCAGCTGGGGAGACCAGGGAAACACCGGGGAGCTGTTTTTT	CASSWGDQGNTGELFF
TRBV6-2/TRBV6-3	13	TRBJ2-2	few	.	TGTGCGACCGGACCGACTAACACCGGGGAGCTGTTTTTT	CATGPTNTGELFF
TRBV3-1	13	TRBJ2-7	.	.	TGTGCCAGCAGCCAGACAGGGAGGAACGAGCAGTACTTC	CASSQTGRNEQYF
TRBV5-1	16	TRBJ2-1	.	TRBD2	TGCGCCAGCAGCTTGGCGGGACTAGAGGGTTACAATGAGCAGTTCTTC	CASSLAGLEGYNEQFF